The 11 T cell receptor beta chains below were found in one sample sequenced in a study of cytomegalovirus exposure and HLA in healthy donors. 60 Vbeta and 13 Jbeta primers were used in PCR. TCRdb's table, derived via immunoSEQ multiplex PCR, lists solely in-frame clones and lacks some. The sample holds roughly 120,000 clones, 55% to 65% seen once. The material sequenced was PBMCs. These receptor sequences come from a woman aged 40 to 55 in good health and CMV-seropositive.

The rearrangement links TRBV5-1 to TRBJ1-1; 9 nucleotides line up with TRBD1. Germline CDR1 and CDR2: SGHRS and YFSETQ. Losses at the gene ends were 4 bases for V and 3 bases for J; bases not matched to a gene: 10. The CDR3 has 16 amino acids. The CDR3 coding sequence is TGCGCCAGCAGCCAGGGCCGGGACAGGGTCGACACTGAAGCTTTCTTT. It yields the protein CASSQGRDRVDTEAFF.

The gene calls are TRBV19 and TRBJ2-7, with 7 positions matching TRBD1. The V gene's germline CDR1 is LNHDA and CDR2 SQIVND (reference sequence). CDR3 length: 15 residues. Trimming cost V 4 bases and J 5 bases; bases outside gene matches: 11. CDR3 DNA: TGTGCCAGTAGTACCCCCTCGACAGGGACCCACGAGCAGTACTTC. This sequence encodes CASSTPSTGTHEQYF.

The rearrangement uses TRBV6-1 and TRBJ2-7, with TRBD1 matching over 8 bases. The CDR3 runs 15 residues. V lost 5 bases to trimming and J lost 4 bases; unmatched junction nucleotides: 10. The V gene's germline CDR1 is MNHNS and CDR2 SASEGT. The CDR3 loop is CASSFYGQGSYEQYF. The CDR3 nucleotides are TGTGCCAGCAGTTTTTACGGACAGGGCTCGTACGAGCAGTACTTC.

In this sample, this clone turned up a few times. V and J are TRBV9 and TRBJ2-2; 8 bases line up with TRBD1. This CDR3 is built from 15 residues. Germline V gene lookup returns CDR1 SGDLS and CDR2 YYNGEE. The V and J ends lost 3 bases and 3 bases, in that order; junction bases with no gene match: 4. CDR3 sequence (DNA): TGTGCCAGCAGCGACAGGGGACAGGACACCGGGGAGCTGTTTTTT. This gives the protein CASSDRGQDTGELFF.

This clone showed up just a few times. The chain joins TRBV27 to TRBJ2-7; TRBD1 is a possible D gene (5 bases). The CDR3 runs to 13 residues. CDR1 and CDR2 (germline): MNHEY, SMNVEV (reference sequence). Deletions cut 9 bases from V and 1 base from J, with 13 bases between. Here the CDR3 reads CASNRGPSYEQYF. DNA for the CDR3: TGTGCCAGTAATAGGGGCCCTTCCTACGAGCAGTACTTC.

DNA for the CDR3: TGTGCCAGCAGCTTAGATGGGAGGGAGCAGTACTTC. The encoded protein is CASSLDGREQYF. The genes are TRBV11-2 and TRBJ2-7; possibly TRBD2 for D (6 bases). Germline CDR1 is SGHAT and CDR2 is FQNNGV. This CDR3 spans 12 amino acids. V was shortened by 0 bases and J by 7 bases, with 7 bases between the two germline ends.

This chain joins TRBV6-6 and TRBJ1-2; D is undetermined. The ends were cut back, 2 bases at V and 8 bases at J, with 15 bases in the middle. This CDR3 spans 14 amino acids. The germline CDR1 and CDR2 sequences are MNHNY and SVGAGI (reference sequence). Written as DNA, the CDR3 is TGTGCCAGCAGTTACCCCGAACGGAGTGACGGCTACACCTTC. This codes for CASSYPERSDGYTF.

CDR3 in amino acids: CASRLAGEYEQFF. CDR3 bases: TGTGCCAGCAGACTAGCGGGAGAATATGAGCAGTTCTTC. This sequence joins TRBV6-6 and TRBJ2-1; 11 positions agree with TRBD2. This CDR3 has 13 residues. Germline assignment: CDR1 MNHNY and CDR2 SVGAGI (reference sequence). With V trimmed by 6 bases and J by 8 bases, 3 bases remained unmatched.

This CDR3 reads CASSGRGTDYGYTF. CDR3 sequence (DNA): TGTGCCAGCAGTGGTCGCGGGACAGACTATGGCTACACCTTC. V is TRBV2 and J is TRBJ1-2; 7 bases are shared with TRBD1. Germline CDR1 SNHLY, CDR2 FYNNEI. The CDR3 sequence is 14 residues long. The V segment lost 4 bases and the J segment 3 bases; nucleotides outside the gene matches: 5.

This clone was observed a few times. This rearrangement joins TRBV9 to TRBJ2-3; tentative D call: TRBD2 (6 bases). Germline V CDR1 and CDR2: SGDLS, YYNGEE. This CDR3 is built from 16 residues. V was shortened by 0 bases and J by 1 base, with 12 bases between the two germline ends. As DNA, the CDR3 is TGTGCCAGCAGCGTAGTGGGGCGGGAAGGCACAGATACGCAGTATTTT. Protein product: CASSVVGREGTDTQYF.

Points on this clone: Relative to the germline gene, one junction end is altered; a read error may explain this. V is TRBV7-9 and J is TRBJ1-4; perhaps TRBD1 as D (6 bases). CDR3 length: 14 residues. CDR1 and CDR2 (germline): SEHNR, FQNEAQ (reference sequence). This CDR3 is CATSLGQINEKLFF. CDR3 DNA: TGTGCCACCAGCCTAGGACAGATAAATGAAAAACTGTTTTTT.